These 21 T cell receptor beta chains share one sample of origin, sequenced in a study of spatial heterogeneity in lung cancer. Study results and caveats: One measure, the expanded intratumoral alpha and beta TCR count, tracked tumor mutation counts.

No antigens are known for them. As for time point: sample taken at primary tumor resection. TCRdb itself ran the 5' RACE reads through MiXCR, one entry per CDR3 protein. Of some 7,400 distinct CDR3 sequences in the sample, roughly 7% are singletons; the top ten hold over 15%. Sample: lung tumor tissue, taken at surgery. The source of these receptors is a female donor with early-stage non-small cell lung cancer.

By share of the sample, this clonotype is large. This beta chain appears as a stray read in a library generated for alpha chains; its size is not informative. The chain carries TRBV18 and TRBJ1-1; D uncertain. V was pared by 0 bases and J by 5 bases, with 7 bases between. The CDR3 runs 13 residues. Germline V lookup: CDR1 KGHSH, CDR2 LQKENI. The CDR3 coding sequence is TGTGCCAGCTCACCACCGGACGGGACTGAAGCTTTCTTT. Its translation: CASSPPDGTEAFF.

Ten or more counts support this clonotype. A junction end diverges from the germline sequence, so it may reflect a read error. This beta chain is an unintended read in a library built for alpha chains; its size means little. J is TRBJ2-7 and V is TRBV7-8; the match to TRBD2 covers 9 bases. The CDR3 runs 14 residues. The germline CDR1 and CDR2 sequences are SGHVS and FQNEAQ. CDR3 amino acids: CASSVAGELYEQYF. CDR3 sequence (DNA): TGTGCCAGCAGCGTAGCGGGAGAGCTCTACGAGCAGTACTTC.

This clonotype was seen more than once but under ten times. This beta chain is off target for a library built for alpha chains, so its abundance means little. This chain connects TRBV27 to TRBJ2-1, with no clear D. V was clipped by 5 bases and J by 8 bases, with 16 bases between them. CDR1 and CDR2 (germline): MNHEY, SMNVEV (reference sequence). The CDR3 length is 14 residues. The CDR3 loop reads CASSLRPRFHEQFF. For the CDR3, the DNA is TGTGCCAGCAGTCTTAGGCCGAGATTCCATGAGCAGTTCTTC.

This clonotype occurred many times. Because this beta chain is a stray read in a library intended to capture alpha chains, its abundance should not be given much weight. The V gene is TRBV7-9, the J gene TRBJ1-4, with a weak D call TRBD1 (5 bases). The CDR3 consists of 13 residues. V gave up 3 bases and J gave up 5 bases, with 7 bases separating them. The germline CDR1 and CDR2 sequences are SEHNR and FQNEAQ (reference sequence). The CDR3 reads CASSFRDNEKLFF. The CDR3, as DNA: TGTGCCAGCAGCTTCCGGGACAATGAAAAACTGTTTTTT.

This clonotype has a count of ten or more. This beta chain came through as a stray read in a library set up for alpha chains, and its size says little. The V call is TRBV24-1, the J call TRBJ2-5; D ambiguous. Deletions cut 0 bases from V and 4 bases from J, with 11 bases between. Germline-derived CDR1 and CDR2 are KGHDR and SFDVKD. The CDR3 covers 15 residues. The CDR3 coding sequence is TGTGCCACCAGTGATTTGCAGGCTCCACCAGAGACCCAGTACTTC. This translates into CATSDLQAPPETQYF.

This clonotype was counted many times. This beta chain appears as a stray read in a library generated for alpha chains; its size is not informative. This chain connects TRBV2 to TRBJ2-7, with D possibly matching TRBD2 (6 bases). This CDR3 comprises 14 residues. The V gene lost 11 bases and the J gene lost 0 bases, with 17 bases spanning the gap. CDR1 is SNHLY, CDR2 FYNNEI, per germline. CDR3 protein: CAGTGTYSSYEQYF. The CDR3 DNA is TGTGCCGGTACCGGGACTTACAGCTCCTACGAGCAGTACTTC.

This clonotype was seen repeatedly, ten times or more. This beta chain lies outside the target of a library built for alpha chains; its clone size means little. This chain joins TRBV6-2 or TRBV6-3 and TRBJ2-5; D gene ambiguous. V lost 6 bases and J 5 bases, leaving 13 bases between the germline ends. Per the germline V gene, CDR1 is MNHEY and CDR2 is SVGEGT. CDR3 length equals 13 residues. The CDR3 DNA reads TGTGCCAGCAGCTTTGGTCCGGAGGAGACCCAGTACTTC. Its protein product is CASSFGPEETQYF.

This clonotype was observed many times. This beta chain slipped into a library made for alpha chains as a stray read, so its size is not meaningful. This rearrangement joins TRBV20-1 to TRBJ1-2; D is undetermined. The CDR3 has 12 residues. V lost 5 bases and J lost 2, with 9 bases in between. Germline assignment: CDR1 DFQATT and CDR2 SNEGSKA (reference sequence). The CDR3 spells CSAGSDNYGYTF. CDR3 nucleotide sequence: TGCAGTGCTGGATCGGACAACTATGGCTACACCTTC.

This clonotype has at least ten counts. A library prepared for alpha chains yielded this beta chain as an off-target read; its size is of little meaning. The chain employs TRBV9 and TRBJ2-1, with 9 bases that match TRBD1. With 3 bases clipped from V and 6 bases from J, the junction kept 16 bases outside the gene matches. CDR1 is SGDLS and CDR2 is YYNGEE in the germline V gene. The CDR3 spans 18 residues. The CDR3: CASSARITGTGLSNEQFF. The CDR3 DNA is TGTGCCAGCAGCGCCCGGATAACCGGGACAGGGTTGAGCAATGAGCAGTTCTTC.

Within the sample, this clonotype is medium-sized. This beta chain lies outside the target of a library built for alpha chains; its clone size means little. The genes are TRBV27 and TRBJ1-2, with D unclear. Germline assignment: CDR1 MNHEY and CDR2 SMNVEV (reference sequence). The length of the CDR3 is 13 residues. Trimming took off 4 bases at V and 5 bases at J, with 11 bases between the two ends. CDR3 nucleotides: TGTGCCAGCAGTTCACCCAGTGGGTATGGCTACACCTTC. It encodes CASSSPSGYGYTF.

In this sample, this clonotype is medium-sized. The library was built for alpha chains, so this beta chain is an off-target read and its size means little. CDR3 nucleotide sequence: TGTGCCAGCAGCCCGACGAGTGCGGGCCAGCAGTTCTTC. It translates to CASSPTSAGQQFF. The chain is built from TRBV7-9 and TRBJ2-1; D might be TRBD2 (5 bases). Germline CDR1 reads SEHNR; CDR2 reads FQNEAQ (reference sequence). V shed 5 bases and J shed 11 bases, with 16 bases lying between them. This CDR3 is built from 13 residues.

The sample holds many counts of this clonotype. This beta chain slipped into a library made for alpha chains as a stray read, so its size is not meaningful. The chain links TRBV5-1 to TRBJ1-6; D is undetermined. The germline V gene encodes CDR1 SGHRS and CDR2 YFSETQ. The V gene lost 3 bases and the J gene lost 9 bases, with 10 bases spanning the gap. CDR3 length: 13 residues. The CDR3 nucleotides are TGCGCCAGCAGCTCTGCCGAGGGTTCACCCCTCCACTTT. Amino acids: CASSSAEGSPLHF.

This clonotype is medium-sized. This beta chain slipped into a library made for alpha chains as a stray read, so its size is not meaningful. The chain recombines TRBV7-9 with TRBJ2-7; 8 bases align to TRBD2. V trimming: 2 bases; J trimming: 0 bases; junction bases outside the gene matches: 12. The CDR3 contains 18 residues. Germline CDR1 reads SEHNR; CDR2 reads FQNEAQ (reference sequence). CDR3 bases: TGTGCCAGCAGCTTAAGGGCTAGCGGGCGTGGGTTCTCCTACGAGCAGTACTTC. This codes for CASSLRASGRGFSYEQYF.

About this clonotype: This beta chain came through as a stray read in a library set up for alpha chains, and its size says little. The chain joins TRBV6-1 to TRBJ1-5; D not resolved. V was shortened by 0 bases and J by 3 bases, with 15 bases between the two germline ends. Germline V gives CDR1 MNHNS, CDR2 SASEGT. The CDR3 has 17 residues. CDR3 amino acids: CASSEAPPDGYNQPQHF. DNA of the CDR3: TGTGCCAGCAGTGAAGCGCCTCCAGACGGATACAATCAGCCCCAGCATTTT.

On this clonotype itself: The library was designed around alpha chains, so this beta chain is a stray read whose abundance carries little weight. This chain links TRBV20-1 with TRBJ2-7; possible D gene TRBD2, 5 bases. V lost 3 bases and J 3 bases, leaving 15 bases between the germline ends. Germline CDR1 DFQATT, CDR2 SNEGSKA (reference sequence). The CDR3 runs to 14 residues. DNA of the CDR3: TGCAGTGCTAGGTCCCAGCGGAGACTCTACGAGCAGTACTTC. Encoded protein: CSARSQRRLYEQYF.

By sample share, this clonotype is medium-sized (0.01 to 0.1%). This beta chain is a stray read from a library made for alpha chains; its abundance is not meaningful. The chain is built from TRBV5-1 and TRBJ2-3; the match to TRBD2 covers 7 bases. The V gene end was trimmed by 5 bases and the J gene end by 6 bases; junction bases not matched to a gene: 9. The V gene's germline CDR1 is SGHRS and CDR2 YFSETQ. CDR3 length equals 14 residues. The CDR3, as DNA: TGCGCCAGCAGTCCCAAAAGCGGGAAGGATACGCAGTATTTT. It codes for CASSPKSGKDTQYF.

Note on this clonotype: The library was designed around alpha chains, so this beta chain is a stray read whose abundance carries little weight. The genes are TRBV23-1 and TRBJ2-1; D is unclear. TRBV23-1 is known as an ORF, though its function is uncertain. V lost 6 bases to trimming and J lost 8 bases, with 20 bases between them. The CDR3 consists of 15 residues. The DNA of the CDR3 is TGCGCCAGCAGGTACAGTTCTCTCCTCGTGGATGAGCAGTTCTTC. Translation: CASRYSSLLVDEQFF.

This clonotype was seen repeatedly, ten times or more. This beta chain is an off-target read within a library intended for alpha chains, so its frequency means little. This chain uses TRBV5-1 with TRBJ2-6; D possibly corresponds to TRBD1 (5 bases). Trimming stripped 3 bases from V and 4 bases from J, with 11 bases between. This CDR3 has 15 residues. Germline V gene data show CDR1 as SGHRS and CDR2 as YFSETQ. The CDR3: CASSSDKAGANVLTF. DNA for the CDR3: TGCGCCAGCAGCTCGGACAAGGCAGGGGCCAACGTCCTGACTTTC.

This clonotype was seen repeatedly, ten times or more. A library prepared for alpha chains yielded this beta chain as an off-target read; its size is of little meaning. The CDR3 DNA reads as TGTGCCAGCAGTGTTGAGCTAGCCGACTCCTACAATGAGCAGTTCTTC. It translates to CASSVELADSYNEQFF. The rearrangement uses TRBV25-1 and TRBJ2-1; D perhaps matches TRBD2 (5 bases). Trimming shortened V by 4 bases and J by 0 bases, and 13 bases separated the two germline ends. Germline V lookup: CDR1 MGHDK, CDR2 SYGVNS. CDR3 length equals 16 residues.

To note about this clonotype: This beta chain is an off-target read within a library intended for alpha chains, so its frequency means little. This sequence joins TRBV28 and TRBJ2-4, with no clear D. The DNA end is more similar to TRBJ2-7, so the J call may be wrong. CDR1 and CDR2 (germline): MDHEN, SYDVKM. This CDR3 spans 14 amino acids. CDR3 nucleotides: TGTGCCAGCAGTTCCCATTGGTCCCTTTACGAGCAGTACTTC. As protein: CASSSHWSLYEQYF.

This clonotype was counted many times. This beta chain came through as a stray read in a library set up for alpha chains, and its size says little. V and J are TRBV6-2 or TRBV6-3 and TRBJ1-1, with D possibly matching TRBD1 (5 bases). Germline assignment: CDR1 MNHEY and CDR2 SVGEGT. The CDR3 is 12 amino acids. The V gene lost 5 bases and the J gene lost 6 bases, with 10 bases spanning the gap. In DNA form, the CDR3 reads TGTGCCAGCAGTCAAGGGGACCCTGAAGCTTTCTTT. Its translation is CASSQGDPEAFF.